A selection of T cell receptor beta chains follows, all from one sample in a study of T cell responses to AZD1222 COVID-19 vaccine. Generated by immunoSEQ multiplex PCR, the TCRdb table keeps only in-frame clones and is missing some. The sample carries some 30,000 clones, approximately 90% recorded once. The specimen comprised peripheral blood, sampled on day 0 of AZD1222 vaccination. The receptors here all came from an adult in good health. Both conserved end residues are trimmed from each CDR3. D genes are given only for firm matches.

. | TRBJ1-3 | 14 | TRBV12-5 | ASGLVVGTSGNTIY
. | TRBJ1-1 | 12 | TRBV7-2 | ASSWRQTGTEAF
. | TRBJ1-6 | 10 | TRBV12-3/TRBV12-4 | ASARGNSPLH
. | TRBJ1-2 | 11 | TRBV12-3/TRBV12-4 | AVRGTDRYGYT
. | TRBJ2-1 | 13 | TRBV2 | ASSDGAPQNNEQF
. | TRBJ1-1 | 12 | TRBV5-1 | ASSSGGANTEAF
TRBD1 | TRBJ1-2 | 10 | TRBV30 | AWSVQGDGYT
TRBD1 | TRBJ1-6 | 13 | TRBV7-2 | ASSPQTGLNSPLH
. | TRBJ1-5 | 13 | TRBV11-2 | ASSLVGGSNQPQH
. | TRBJ2-2 | 11 | TRBV6-2/TRBV6-3 | ASSQSGSGELF
TRBD1 | TRBJ2-3 | 12 | TRBV5-6 | ASSIGTGGDTQY
TRBD2 | TRBJ2-1 | 16 | TRBV9 | ASSVEPSGGYSYNEQF
TRBD2 | TRBJ2-7 | 15 | TRBV7-8 | ASSPLRRGGSKDEQY
. | TRBJ1-3 | 14 | TRBV29-1 | SVEEVQRSSGNTIY
. | TRBJ1-2 | 11 | TRBV6-5 | ASSIRERYGYT
. | TRBJ2-7 | 11 | TRBV7-2 | ASSATRGYEQY
TRBD2 | TRBJ2-1 | 15 | TRBV7-2 | ASSLDSGTSGANEQF
. | TRBJ2-1 | 12 | TRBV25-1 | ASSEAPRYNEQF
TRBD2 | TRBJ2-7 | 13 | TRBV19 | ASTSSGGSSYEQY
TRBD1 | TRBJ1-2 | 13 | TRBV4-3 | ASSQDARGASGYT
TRBD1 | TRBJ1-5 | 11 | TRBV5-1 | ASSSDGTARKH
. | TRBJ2-7 | 13 | TRBV5-4 | ASSFTGSLSYEQY
. | TRBJ1-1 | 13 | TRBV11-2 | ASSLDTGILAEAF
. | TRBJ1-5 | 11 | TRBV12-3/TRBV12-4 | ASSVNSNQPQH
TRBD2 | TRBJ2-1 | 12 | TRBV6-5 | ASRPGLGNNEQF
. | TRBJ1-5 | 11 | TRBV3-1/TRBV3-2 | ASSQGQYQPQH
TRBD2 | TRBJ2-3 | 15 | TRBV19 | ASSFDPSGGAADTQY
TRBD1 | TRBJ1-2 | 12 | TRBV19 | ASSAVQGAGGYT
TRBD1 | TRBJ1-2 | 12 | TRBV4-2 | ASSAGTGTNGYT
. | TRBJ1-3 | 10 | TRBV12-3/TRBV12-4 | ASLGNGNTIY
. | TRBJ1-5 | 13 | TRBV27 | ASSSGANSNQPQH
. | TRBJ2-3 | 13 | TRBV29-1 | SVGYGASGADTQY
. | TRBJ2-3 | 10 | TRBV9 | ASSAQEDTQY
. | TRBJ2-2 | 12 | TRBV3-1/TRBV3-2 | ASSQDRRGPELF
TRBD2 | TRBJ2-7 | 12 | TRBV15 | ATSGGGGLGEQY
. | TRBJ1-3 | 11 | TRBV4-2 | ASTEGPLNTIY
. | TRBJ1-6 | 13 | TRBV3-1/TRBV3-2 | ASSQDTGSYSPLH
. | TRBJ1-5 | 15 | TRBV21-1 | ASSKPPGWGSNQPQH
. | TRBJ1-1 | 13 | TRBV7-6 | ASSLYPGRNTEAF
. | TRBJ1-2 | 10 | TRBV12-3/TRBV12-4 | ASSGFDYGYT
. | TRBJ2-5 | 12 | TRBV11-3 | ASSPPWGEETQY
TRBD1 | TRBJ1-2 | 12 | TRBV6-6 | ASRPYQGAGGYT
. | TRBJ2-2 | 15 | TRBV12-5 | ASGFPPGLAGTGELF
TRBD2 | TRBJ2-3 | 15 | TRBV4-3 | ASSQMSGGTGTDTQY
. | TRBJ1-3 | 16 | TRBV7-2 | ASSLLVSGGRKGNTIY
. | TRBJ1-3 | 13 | TRBV5-4 | ASRRDGGSGNTIY